A single sample gave rise to the 16 T cell receptor beta chains below, sequenced in a study of human T cells and chemical hapten exposure. Individual cDNA molecules each carried unique molecular identifiers attached by the library. TCRdb re-derived calls from the reads in MiXCR, one entry per CDR3 protein. Of thousands of distinct CDR3 sequences listed, around 50% are singletons. Treatment in this sample: therapeutic diphenylcyclopropenone sensitization with weekly scalp DPC. The source was whole blood, collected before DPC sensitization or 2, 6, or about 24 weeks after (not recorded which). The receptors here all came from an adult with alopecia areata. Some clones in this sample may be carry-over from other donors' samples. This table probably holds off-target reads from a library built for another chain.

The table lists this clonotype with a few counts. The chain is built from TRBV30 and TRBJ1-1; a weak D match, TRBD1 (5 bases). Germline loops: CDR1 GTSNPN, CDR2 SVGIG (reference sequence). This CDR3 has 13 residues. V lost 3 bases to trimming and J lost 1 base, with 9 bases between them. CDR3 DNA sequence: TGTGCCTGGAGAAGGACACCGAACACTGAAGCTTTCTTT. It translates to CAWRRTPNTEAFF.

The genes are TRBV6-2 or TRBV6-3 and TRBJ2-5, with 12 positions matching TRBD1. Trimming at V came to 6 bases and at J to 5 bases, leaving 10 bases not matched to a gene. There are 16 residues in the CDR3. The germline V gene has CDR1 MNHEY and CDR2 SVGEGT. CDR3 amino acids: CASSRLGTGGEETQYF. DNA of the CDR3: TGTGCCAGCAGCCGCCTGGGGACAGGGGGCGAGGAGACCCAGTACTTC.

This clonotype was seen only a few times. The chain is built from TRBV11-2 and TRBJ2-7; D ambiguous. The CDR3 is 15 amino acids. V lost 4 bases to trimming and J lost 2 bases, with 15 bases between them. Germline V gives CDR1 SGHAT, CDR2 FQNNGV. This CDR3 is CASSYNVAQPYEQYF. The CDR3 DNA reads as TGTGCCAGCAGCTACAACGTGGCGCAACCCTACGAGCAGTACTTC.

V usage is TRBV28 and J usage is TRBJ2-3; no clear D gene. CDR3 size: 14 residues. CDR1 is MDHEN, CDR2 SYDVKM, per germline. Trimming took off 4 bases at V and 6 bases at J, with 14 bases between the two ends. The CDR3 region is CASSSGGMSDTQYF. The CDR3 DNA is TGTGCCAGCAGTTCTGGTGGTATGAGTGATACGCAGTATTTT. Complete variable domain (other parts from reference TRBV28 and TRBJ2-3): DVKVTQSSRYLVKRTGEKVFLECVQDMDHENMFWYRQDPGLGLRLIYFSYDVKMKEKGDIPEGYSVSREKKERFSLILESASTNQTSMYLCASSSGGMSDTQYFGPGTRLTVL.

V is TRBV3-1 and J is TRBJ2-3; 13 bases are shared with TRBD2. The length of the CDR3 is 16 residues. V shed 4 bases and J 5 bases; nucleotides not matched to a gene: 6. CDR1 is LGHDT, CDR2 YNNKEL, per germline (reference sequence). In nucleotides, the CDR3 is TGTGCCAGCAGCCCAGGACTAGCGGGAGCTAGAGATACGCAGTATTTT. It codes for CASSPGLAGARDTQYF.

Only a few counts were recorded for this clonotype. V usage is TRBV29-1 and J usage is TRBJ2-7; a possible D gene is TRBD1 (6 bases). Trimming stripped 4 bases from V and 1 base from J, with 8 bases between. Germline V lookup: CDR1 SQVTM, CDR2 ANQGSEA. CDR3 length: 12 amino acids. CDR3 amino acids: CSVAGQSYEQYF. The CDR3 bases are TGCAGCGTTGCGGGACAATCCTACGAGCAGTACTTC.

This chain links TRBV5-4 with TRBJ2-1, with a possible D match to TRBD1 (6 bases). The CDR3 runs 15 residues. Germline CDR1 reads SGHNT; CDR2 reads YYREEE (reference sequence). Trimming removed 4 bases at V and 5 bases at J, with 16 bases between. CDR3 loop: CASSLPTGGHNEQFF. The CDR3 nucleotides read TGTGCCAGCAGCCTTCCGACAGGAGGCCACAATGAGCAGTTCTTC.

The chain has TRBV11-2 and TRBJ2-2; D not resolved. CDR3 length equals 15 residues. Germline CDR1 is SGHAT and CDR2 is FQNNGV. The V gene lost 0 bases and the J gene lost 6 bases, with 11 bases spanning the gap. The CDR3 nucleotides read TGTGCCAGCAGCTTAGACCCCCTGAGGTCCGGGGAGCTGTTTTTT. It yields the protein CASSLDPLRSGELFF.

The V and J genes are TRBV20-1 and TRBJ2-1; maybe TRBD2 (5 bases). The CDR3 runs 14 residues. V was pared by 3 bases and J by 0 bases, with 9 bases between. Per the germline V gene, CDR1 is DFQATT and CDR2 is SNEGSKA (reference sequence). CDR3 coding DNA: TGCAGTGCTAGGCGTGGGAGCTCCTACAATGAGCAGTTCTTC. Amino acid sequence: CSARRGSSYNEQFF.

The J gene is TRBJ2-1, the V gene TRBV12-3 or TRBV12-4, with D hard to call. Trimming shortened V by 0 bases and J by 4 bases, and 7 bases separated the two germline ends. This CDR3 is built from 14 residues. In nucleotides, the CDR3 is TGTGCCAGCAGTTTAGCGTTAGGGTACAATGAGCAGTTCTTC. It codes for CASSLALGYNEQFF.

V is TRBV18 and J is TRBJ1-5, with 7 bases fitting TRBD1. V lost 2 bases to trimming and J lost 5 bases; unmatched junction nucleotides: 3. The CDR3 extends over 14 amino acids. CDR1 is KGHSH, CDR2 LQKENI, per germline. The CDR3 region has the DNA TGTGCCAGCTCACCAGGGCAGGGGGATCAGCCCCAGCATTTT. Amino acid sequence: CASSPGQGDQPQHF.

This clonotype was counted a few times. V and J are TRBV28 and TRBJ2-7, with D perhaps TRBD1 or TRBD2 (5 bases each). This CDR3 has 14 residues. Trimming stripped 4 bases from V and 1 base from J, with 11 bases between. Germline CDR1 reads MDHEN; CDR2 reads SYDVKM. The CDR3 coding sequence is TGTGCCAGCAGTTCTCCCGGGACGTCCTACGAGCAGTACTTC. It encodes CASSSPGTSYEQYF.

The chain recombines TRBV6-6 with TRBJ2-2, with a tentative D call TRBD1 (6 bases). CDR1 is MNHNY and CDR2 is SVGAGI in the germline V gene (reference sequence). Trimming removed 6 bases from V and 5 bases from J, with 19 bases in between. The CDR3 runs to 16 residues. This CDR3 reads CASSLTTGLGTGELFF. In nucleotides, the CDR3 is TGTGCCAGCAGCCTCACCACAGGGTTAGGGACCGGGGAGCTGTTTTTT.

V gene TRBV6-5 combines with J gene TRBJ2-1, with D possibly called TRBD1 or TRBD2 (5 bases each). V lost 5 bases and J lost 4, with 15 bases in between. Germline-derived CDR1 and CDR2 are MNHEY and SVGAGI. The CDR3 runs to 15 residues. The CDR3 is CASSPGTNTYNEQFF. The CDR3, as DNA: TGTGCCAGCAGTCCCGGGACCAATACATACAATGAGCAGTTCTTC.

The gene calls are TRBV7-2 and TRBJ2-7; 7 positions agree with TRBD1. V lost 2 bases, J lost 0 bases, and 4 bases stayed unmatched. Germline V CDR1 and CDR2: SGHTA, FQGNSA. This CDR3 is built from 15 residues. CDR3 in amino acids: CASSLWGQSSYEQYF. The DNA of the CDR3 is TGTGCCAGCAGCTTATGGGGACAGAGCTCCTACGAGCAGTACTTC. The full variable domain, its missing parts supplied by reference TRBV7-2 and TRBJ2-7, is GAGVSQSPSNKVTEKGKDVELRCDPISGHTALYWYRQSLGQGLEFLIYFQGNSAPDKSGLPSDRFSAERTGGSVSTLTIQRTQQEDSAVYLCASSLWGQSSYEQYFGPGTRLTVT.

The chain carries TRBV4-2 and TRBJ2-3; D is unresolved. From germline, CDR1 is LGHNA and CDR2 YNFKEQ. The CDR3 sequence is 15 residues long. V was clipped by 0 bases and J by 6 bases, with 13 bases between them. CDR3 sequence (DNA): TGTGCCAGCAGCCAAGAGACAACCTCTTGGGATACGCAGTATTTT. It encodes CASSQETTSWDTQYF.